This T cell receptor (beta chain) was sequenced in a study of blood T cell repertoires in COVID-19. V dropped 8 bases and J dropped 4; count of bases not matched to a gene: 7. This CDR3 region has 15 residues. Looked up from germline, CDR1 is SEHNR and CDR2 is FQNEAQ (reference sequence). Using immunoSEQ multiplex PCR, the repertoire was profiled, and TCRdb retains in-frame clones only, with some absent. The table lists some 220,000 clones, roughly 85% of them singletons. The origin of this receptor is a woman in her 70s with COVID-19, enrolled during active disease. The chain employs TRBV7-9 and TRBJ1-4, with 10 bases matching TRBD1. Sequencing was performed on peripheral blood. CDR3 DNA: TGTGCCAGCGGACAGGGGGGAGCGGGTAATGAAAAACTGTTTTTT. This codes for CASGQGGAGNEKLFF. The variable domain in full, completed from reference TRBV7-9 and TRBJ1-4, reads DTGVSQNPRHKITKRGQNVTFRCDPISEHNRLYWYRQTLGQGPEFLTYFQNEAQLEKSRLLSDRFSAERPKGSFSTLEIQRTEQGDSAMYLCASGQGGAGNEKLFFGSGTQLSVL.